This paragraph reports one T cell receptor (beta chain). Its target is not known. Lamina propria lymphocytes from surgical specimens were isolated on a density gradient before sorting. This record comes from a study of T cell repertoires in ileal Crohn's disease. Background on the study: Operated complications were stricturing disease (roughly 61%) and penetrating disease (about 39%).

Profiled with immunoSEQ multiplex PCR; TCRdb holds only in-frame clones, not every one. Seen here are around 3,700 clones, over 65% observed once, and the top ten hold about 2.5%. J was trimmed by 9 bases and V by 4 bases; bases with no gene match: 8. Germline assignment: CDR1 SNHLY and CDR2 FYNNEI. The length of the CDR3 is 13 residues. Study results and limitations: Active smokers at surgery had more clonal expansions than non-smokers. All patients with clonality above 26.8% had endoscopic recurrence. Sorted CD8 T cells held more high-frequency clones than CD4.

The source is an adult with Crohn's disease. This chain connects TRBV2 to TRBJ2-5; 7 positions match TRBD2. Sequencing was carried out using CD4+ T cells sorted from the ileum. CDR3 nucleotides: TGTGCCAGCAGTGGACTAGCTGGTGGGGCCCAGTACTTC. Translating gives CASSGLAGGAQYF.